This T cell receptor (beta chain) was profiled in a study of circulating and synovial CD4+ cells in juvenile arthritis. The J segment lost 5 bases and the V segment lost 4 bases, leaving 4 bases of the junction unmatched. From germline, CDR1 is SGHAT and CDR2 FQNNGV. The CDR3 extends over 16 amino acids. Comments on this clone: Antigen specificity is unknown.

Clones were read by immunoSEQ multiplex PCR, and TCRdb kept only the in-frame ones, dropping some. This table holds fewer than 40,000 clones, around 93% found once. Study-level points and caveats: CPL versus bulk CD4 samples: T cell genome counts differed by at least an order of magnitude. Bulk blood CD4 repertoires were more diverse than these. Compared with bulk blood, circulating pathogenic-like lymphocytes shared substantially more CDR3 sequences with synovial T cells. Circulating pathogenic-like and bulk T cells looked alike by Vbeta family usage.

This TCR came from a human donor with juvenile idiopathic arthritis. Specimen: CD4+ T cells from blood. The chain uses TRBV11-2 and TRBJ2-3, with 15 positions matching TRBD2. The CDR3 region has the DNA TGTGCCAGCAGCTCCGGACTAGCGGGAGGGCGAGATACGCAGTATTTT. Amino acids: CASSSGLAGGRDTQYF.